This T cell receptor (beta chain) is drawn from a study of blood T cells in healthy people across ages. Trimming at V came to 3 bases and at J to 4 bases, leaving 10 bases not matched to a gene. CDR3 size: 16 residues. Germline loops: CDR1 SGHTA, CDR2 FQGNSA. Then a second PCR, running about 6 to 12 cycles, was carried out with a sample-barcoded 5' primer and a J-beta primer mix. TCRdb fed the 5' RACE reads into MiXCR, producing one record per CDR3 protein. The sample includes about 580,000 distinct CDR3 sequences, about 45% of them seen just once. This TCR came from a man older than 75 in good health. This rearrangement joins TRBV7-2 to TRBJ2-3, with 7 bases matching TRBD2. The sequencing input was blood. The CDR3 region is CASSFSGGGVPDTQYF. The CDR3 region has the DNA TGTGCCAGCAGCTTCTCGGGGGGAGGGGTGCCAGATACGCAGTATTTT.